What follows is one T cell receptor beta chain and its context. The sample originates from a study of blood T cell repertoires in COVID-19. Study-wide background: Both acute and convalescent COVID-19 samples were obtained from the United States, Italy and Spain. Sources were T cells, B-cell-depleted T cells, or PBMCs; the material itself was cDNA or gDNA.

Trimming took off 0 bases at V and 14 bases at J, with 14 bases between the two ends. Looked up from germline, CDR1 is ENHRY and CDR2 is SYGVKD. The length of the CDR3 is 13 residues. Original processing notes: Amplification of reference gene primers was used by the study to estimate nucleated cell counts. Libraries were prepared by immunoSEQ multiplex PCR; TCRdb keeps only in-frame clonotypes and omits some of them. The V and J calls and clone size come from that table; D and trimming were worked out from the DNA. The sample gives about 200,000 clones, about 90% of which show up once; 0.7% to 0.85% is in the top ten.

The receptor's source is a woman aged 70 to 79 with acute or convalescent COVID-19. The specimen was peripheral blood. This chain uses TRBV10-3 with TRBJ2-1; TRBD2 might be the D (5 bases). The CDR3 here is CAISESRAAWEFF. CDR3 DNA sequence: TGTGCCATCAGTGAGTCTAGAGCGGCTTGGGAGTTCTTC.